Each of the 19 T cell receptor beta chains below was sequenced from the same sample in a study of T cells in Graves' hyperthyroidism and ophthalmopathy. Researchers took RNA transcripts and amplified the TCR beta CDR3 regions from them. The TCR CDR3 was amplified in a first-round RT-PCR using the HTBI primer set. MiXCR, run by TCRdb on the multiplex PCR reads, gives a single entry per CDR3 protein. This sample yields about 350,000 distinct CDR3 sequences, of which 11% to 15% are seen a single time; 20% to 25% belongs to the top ten. Sample: blood. The source of these receptors is a woman aged 30 to 39 with Graves' hyperthyroidism.

V usage is TRBV7-2 and J usage is TRBJ2-7; the D is unclear. Trimming left V 4 bases short and J 4 bases short, with 8 bases between. The germline gives CDR1 SGHTA, CDR2 FQGNSA. CDR3 size: 12 residues. In nucleotides, the CDR3 is TGTGCCAGCAGCTCACCCCTGTACGAGCAGTACTTC. Its translation: CASSSPLYEQYF.

This clonotype has a handful of counts. The chain uses TRBV4-2 and TRBJ2-5; D gene uncertain. CDR3 size: 12 residues. Between the trimmed V and J ends, which lost 1 base and 14 bases, there was a span of 14 bases. CDR1 is LGHNA and CDR2 is YNFKEQ in the germline V gene. In DNA form, the CDR3 reads TGTGCCAGCAGCCAAGGGTCGGGCTCACCTTACTTC. As protein: CASSQGSGSPYF.

This clonotype was counted a few times. The chain recombines TRBV30 with TRBJ1-1; D gene unclear. Trimming shortened V by 3 bases and J by 4 bases, and 6 bases separated the two germline ends. Per germline, CDR1 GTSNPN and CDR2 SVGIG (reference sequence). This CDR3 region has 11 residues. Here the CDR3 reads CAWRLGTEAFF. The DNA of the CDR3 is TGTGCCTGGAGGCTCGGCACTGAAGCTTTCTTT. Based on the CDR3 plus reference TRBV30 and TRBJ1-1, the full variable domain is SQTIHQWPATLVQPVGSPLSLECTVEGTSNPNLYWYRQAAGRGLQLLFYSVGIGQISSEVPQNLSASRPQDRQFILSSKKLLLSDSGFYLCAWRLGTEAFFGQGTRLTVV.

This clonotype occurred many times. V usage is TRBV12-3 or TRBV12-4 and J usage is TRBJ2-4, with D perhaps being TRBD1 or TRBD2 (5 bases each). V lost 4 bases to trimming and J lost 3 bases, with 10 bases between them. This CDR3 is built from 14 residues. The CDR3 protein is CASSSQRGKNIQYF. CDR3 coding DNA: TGTGCCAGCAGTTCTCAGAGGGGCAAAAACATTCAGTACTTC.

Ten or more counts support this clonotype. This chain links TRBV6-2 or TRBV6-3 with TRBJ1-1; unclear D gene. CDR1 MNHEY and CDR2 SVGEGT come from the germline V gene. There are 15 residues in the CDR3. Trimming cost V 4 bases and J 10 bases, with 22 bases left between them. The CDR3 region is CASSSLTRTQRGAFF. For the CDR3, the DNA is TGTGCCAGCAGTTCCCTCACTCGGACTCAAAGAGGAGCTTTCTTT.

This clonotype was recorded a few times. In DNA form, the CDR3 reads TGTGCCAGCAGCCACTCAGGAAATACGCAGTATTTT. Translation gives CASSHSGNTQYF. This chain links TRBV14 with TRBJ2-3; D is ambiguous. The CDR3 loop spans 12 amino acids. CDR1 and CDR2 from the germline V gene are SGHDN and FVKESK. The V and J ends lost 3 bases and 7 bases respectively, with 8 bases between them.

This clonotype was counted at least ten times. The rearrangement links TRBV2 to TRBJ2-1; 15 bases fit TRBD2. The germline V gene has CDR1 SNHLY and CDR2 FYNNEI. The CDR3 covers 17 residues. V lost 5 bases to trimming and J lost 8 bases; unmatched junction nucleotides: 10. The DNA of the CDR3 is TGTGCCAGCAGTACCCGGACTAGCGGGAGGGCAAGCGATGAGCAGTTCTTC. This gives the protein CASSTRTSGRASDEQFF.

There are many counts of this clonotype. This chain uses TRBV6-2 or TRBV6-3 with TRBJ2-1, with D possibly being TRBD1 or TRBD2 (5 bases each). This CDR3 contains 14 residues. CDR1 MNHEY and CDR2 SVGEGT come from the germline V gene. V was cut by 2 bases and J by 6 bases, with 11 bases left in between. The CDR3 sequence is CASSYDGTPNEQFF. Here the CDR3 DNA reads TGTGCCAGCAGTTACGATGGGACGCCCAATGAGCAGTTCTTC.

The chain is built from TRBV7-3 and TRBJ2-1, with 8 bases matching TRBD2. Germline loops: CDR1 SGHTA, CDR2 FQGTGA. The V gene end was trimmed by 5 bases and the J gene end by 15 bases; junction bases not matched to a gene: 6. This CDR3 has 11 amino acids. DNA for the CDR3: TGTGCCAGCAGCACGGGGGGGAGAATGTTCTTC. This sequence encodes CASSTGGRMFF.

The V and J genes are TRBV20-1 and TRBJ2-7, with D maybe TRBD2 (6 bases). The V end lost 3 bases, the J end lost 9 bases, and 18 bases lay between the germline ends. This CDR3 has 13 residues. Germline assignment: CDR1 DFQATT and CDR2 SNEGSKA (reference sequence). This CDR3 is CSASGAGSLGQYF. The CDR3 nucleotides read TGCAGTGCTAGCGGGGCGGGATCCCTGGGGCAGTACTTC.

The sample holds a few counts of this clonotype. The V and J genes are TRBV19 and TRBJ2-1, with TRBD1 as a possible D gene (6 bases). CDR1 is LNHDA and CDR2 is SQIVND in the germline V gene (reference sequence). V dropped 7 bases and J dropped 0 bases, with 10 bases sitting between them. The CDR3 is 14 residues long. CDR3 nucleotides: TGTGCCAGTACTACAGGGAGCTCCTACAATGAGCAGTTCTTC. It specifies CASTTGSSYNEQFF.

This clonotype appeared many times. The chain has TRBV3-1 and TRBJ2-3; no reliable D call. The CDR3 has 12 amino acids. CDR1 and CDR2 from the germline V gene are LGHDT and YNNKEL (reference sequence). V was cut by 1 base and J by 5 bases, with 4 bases left in between. The CDR3 region is CASSQAGDTQYF. CDR3 bases: TGTGCCAGCAGCCAAGCGGGAGATACGCAGTATTTT.

This clonotype appeared a few times. The chain combines TRBV5-4 with TRBJ2-2; D may be TRBD2 (5 bases). Trimming left V 3 bases short and J 5 bases short, with 14 bases between. The CDR3 has 15 amino acids. The V gene's germline CDR1 is SGHNT and CDR2 YYREEE (reference sequence). The CDR3 DNA reads as TGTGCCAGCAGCTCACAAACTAGTAATACCGGGGAGCTGTTTTTT. As protein: CASSSQTSNTGELFF.

Notes on this clonotype: The DNA is omitted, as the CDR3 cannot be located on it reliably, and the CDR3 follows TCRdb's listing. This chain joins TRBV20-1 and TRBJ2-1; the tabulated D call, TRBD1, remains unverified against the DNA. Looked up from germline, CDR1 is DFQATT and CDR2 is SNEGSKA (reference sequence). The CDR3 spans 16 residues, counting both ends. The CDR3 sequence is CSARDSGQGSYNEQFF.

This sequence joins TRBV9 and TRBJ1-1, with 7 bases identical to TRBD1. V trimming: 2 bases; J trimming: 7 bases; junction bases outside the gene matches: 5. From germline, CDR1 is SGDLS and CDR2 YYNGEE. The length of the CDR3 is 13 residues. The CDR3, as DNA: TGTGCCAGCAGCGTCCGGACAGGCAGTGAAGCTTTCTTT. This codes for CASSVRTGSEAFF.

This clonotype was seen only a few times. The chain employs TRBV20-1 and TRBJ2-3; 11 bases match TRBD2. Germline lookup yields CDR1 DFQATT and CDR2 SNEGSKA (reference sequence). After removal of 0 bases from V and 7 bases from J, the junction contained 9 bases not matched to a gene. The CDR3 has 16 residues. The CDR3, as DNA: TGCAGTGCTAGAGATCCTAGCGGGAGGTTCAGTAATACGCAGTATTTT. Translating gives CSARDPSGRFSNTQYF.

In this sample, this clonotype turned up a few times. The rearrangement joins TRBV12-3 or TRBV12-4 to TRBJ1-1; D perhaps matches TRBD1 (6 bases). There are 14 residues in the CDR3. The germline V and J ends were trimmed by 6 bases and 3 bases, with 14 bases remaining between them. CDR3: CASRTTGWDTEAFF. The CDR3 DNA follows: TGTGCCAGCAGAACAACAGGGTGGGACACTGAAGCTTTCTTT.

The chain is built from TRBV12-3 or TRBV12-4 and TRBJ2-7; 7 nucleotides match TRBD1. The CDR3 is 14 residues long. The ends lost 3 bases at V and 6 bases at J; junction bases unmatched: 8. CDR3 DNA: TGTGCCAGCAGTTTCCACAGGGGAGTTTCCGAGCAGTACTTC. Encoded protein: CASSFHRGVSEQYF.

This clonotype was recorded many times. The chain couples TRBV6-1 to TRBJ1-3; a weak D match, TRBD1 (6 bases). This CDR3 is 14 amino acids long. Germline values: CDR1 MNHNS, CDR2 SASEGT. Trimming pared 5 bases from V and 2 bases from J, leaving 10 bases between. The CDR3 sequence: CASSLTGTGNTIYF. In DNA, the CDR3 is TGTGCCAGCAGTCTTACAGGGACTGGAAACACCATATATTTT.